The entry below gives a single T cell receptor beta chain sequence along with its context. This specimen belongs to a study of blood T cell repertoires in COVID-19. In the original processing: Reference gene primer amplification in the assay estimated nucleated cell counts. Assay used: immunoSEQ multiplex PCR; TCRdb lists only in-frame clones, some missing. V and J calls and clone size are as listed in that table; D and trimming were resolved from the DNA. There are about 250,000 clones in the sample; approximately 80% occur only once, and 8.9% lies in the top ten. The CDR3 is 13 amino acids. CDR1 KGHDR and CDR2 SFDVKD come from the germline V gene. Unmatched junction bases numbered 4, after V lost 6 bases and J lost 3 bases.

This sequence originates from a man older than 75 with acute or convalescent COVID-19. Input material: peripheral blood. This rearrangement joins TRBV24-1 to TRBJ2-7, with 7 bases matching TRBD1. CDR3: CATSPRDSYEQYF. In nucleotides, the CDR3 is TGTGCCACCAGTCCCCGGGACAGCTACGAGCAGTACTTC.